Sequencing of this T cell receptor (beta chain) was carried out in a study of early T cells in non-severe SARS-CoV-2 infection. Study overall: The input, bulk RNA from unsorted whole blood, was sequenced, and chains were unpaired. Study-wide findings and caveats: Anti-spike CD8 specificities were favored by VDJdb matching, whose results missed private and CD4 specificities.

Molecules of cDNA were individually given unique molecular identifiers that were attached to them. TCRdb redid the calling of the 5' RACE reads with MiXCR, one entry per CDR3 protein. The table lists some 64,000 distinct CDR3 sequences, 20% of them singletons. Turning to this clonotype: As yet, its antigen is unknown.

Trimming at V came to 4 bases and at J to 6 bases, leaving 6 bases not matched to a gene. Per the germline V gene, CDR1 is WSHSY and CDR2 is SAAADI. The CDR3 length is 13 residues. The rearrangement uses TRBV10-2 and TRBJ2-7, with 7 bases identical to TRBD2. The source of this sequence is an adult who was a healthcare worker with PCR-confirmed SARS-CoV-2 infection or an uninfected control (not recorded which). Sequencing was performed on whole blood, taken at baseline. Here the CDR3 DNA reads TGCGCCAGCAGTGGTCTAAGGGAGGGCGAGCAGTACTTC. Amino acid sequence: CASSGLREGEQYF.